This T cell receptor (beta chain) was observed in a study of regulatory T cells in long-lasting Graves disease. Study overall: Positivity for TSH receptor antibodies plus over 5 years of antithyroid drugs meant persistent Graves' disease.

As to time point: persistent/refractory GD, antithyroid drugs over 5 years with positive TRAb. PBMCs were the source of the RNA used for TCR sequencing. Xi'an, China, was home to the endocrinology department that provided patients. Trimming left V 0 bases short and J 2 bases short, with 14 bases between. CDR1 is DFQATT, CDR2 SNEGSKA, per germline (reference sequence). CDR3 length: 15 residues. Worth noting for this clonotype: The antigen remains unidentified.

According to the study, TCR beta libraries were built with iRepertoire HTBI primers and CDR3-region Arm-PCR. One entry per CDR3 protein results from TCRdb running MiXCR on the multiplex PCR reads. The table includes approximately 400,000 distinct CDR3 sequences, 23% detected once. Whole-study findings and limits: Not thyroid tissue but only peripheral blood was studied. Persistent disease was characterized by preferential usage of TRBV28, TRBJ1-2 and TRBJ2-5.

Sequencing was performed on peripheral blood mononuclear cells (PBMCs), taken when the disease was refractory, from a patient treated with antithyroid drugs. V is TRBV20-1 and J is TRBJ2-7; D is perhaps TRBD1 (6 bases). This receptor was taken from a female donor with Graves disease. This CDR3 is CSARDWGTPTYEQYF. CDR3 in DNA: TGCAGTGCTAGAGATTGGGGGACACCGACCTACGAGCAGTACTTC.